One sample yielded the 16 T cell receptor beta chains listed below, sequenced in a study of early T cells in non-severe SARS-CoV-2 infection. A single record per CDR3 protein comes from TCRdb applying MiXCR to the 5' RACE reads. The sample shows fewer than 55,000 distinct CDR3 sequences, 4% of them seen only once. The specimen sequenced was whole blood. The receptors here all came from an adult who was a healthcare worker with PCR-confirmed SARS-CoV-2 infection or an uninfected control (not recorded which).

This clonotype appeared many times. The V and J genes are TRBV7-9 and TRBJ2-1; no reliable D call. Germline V gene lookup returns CDR1 SEHNR and CDR2 FQNEAQ (reference sequence). The CDR3 contains 13 residues. V gave up 1 base and J gave up 4 bases, with 5 bases separating them. The CDR3 region has the DNA TGTGCCAGCAGCTTAGGCGAGTACAATGAGCAGTTCTTC. Residues: CASSLGEYNEQFF.

This clonotype showed up many times. The chain links TRBV10-3 to TRBJ1-3; D gene unclear. The V and J ends lost 0 bases and 1 base respectively, with 4 bases between them. This CDR3 is built from 14 residues. CDR1 ENHRY and CDR2 SYGVKD come from the germline V gene. In DNA, the CDR3 is TGTGCCATCAGTGAGTCGGGTTCTGGAAACACCATATATTTT. As protein: CAISESGSGNTIYF.

Many counts were recorded for this clonotype. The chain employs TRBV4-2 and TRBJ2-4; D not certain. V was cut by 0 bases and J by 2 bases, with 2 bases left in between. CDR1 LGHNA and CDR2 YNFKEQ come from the germline V gene. The CDR3 runs to 13 residues. CDR3 coding DNA: TGTGCCAGCAGCCAAGATCCCAAAAACATTCAGTACTTC. It is translated as CASSQDPKNIQYF.

This clonotype has a count of ten or more. The V and J genes are TRBV3-1 and TRBJ1-2, with a weak D call TRBD1 (5 bases). The CDR3 has 13 residues. Trimming removed 6 bases from V and 2 bases from J, with 10 bases in between. The germline CDR1 and CDR2 sequences are LGHDT and YNNKEL (reference sequence). The CDR3 spells CASRVGENYGYTF. Written as DNA, the CDR3 is TGTGCCAGCAGGGTAGGGGAAAACTATGGCTACACCTTC.

This clonotype was recorded many times. The chain employs TRBV6-6 and TRBJ2-7; 8 nucleotides match TRBD1. The junction had 3 bases not matched to a gene; V was cut back by 6 bases and J by 5 bases. The CDR3 extends over 12 amino acids. Germline assignment: CDR1 MNHNY and CDR2 SVGAGI (reference sequence). The CDR3 DNA follows: TGTGCCAGCAGGGACAGGGTAGACGAGCAGTACTTC. It is translated as CASRDRVDEQYF.

This clonotype was recorded a few times. The chain uses TRBV12-3 or TRBV12-4 and TRBJ2-2, with D possibly TRBD2 on 6 matching bases. Trimming stripped 7 bases from V and 2 bases from J, with 14 bases between. This CDR3 comprises 15 residues. CDR3 amino acids: CASTRGLTNTGELFF. For the CDR3, the DNA is TGTGCCAGCACCCGAGGACTAACAAACACCGGGGAGCTGTTTTTT.

There are many counts of this clonotype. The chain couples TRBV19 to TRBJ1-1; maybe TRBD1 (6 bases). Germline lookup yields CDR1 LNHDA and CDR2 SQIVND (reference sequence). CDR3 length equals 14 residues. The V gene lost 5 bases and the J gene lost 0 bases, with 10 bases spanning the gap. The CDR3, as DNA: TGTGCCAGTAGTGGGGGGCAGTTGAACACTGAAGCTTTCTTT. This sequence encodes CASSGGQLNTEAFF.

This clonotype was seen ten or more times. The genes are TRBV12-3 or TRBV12-4 and TRBJ2-2, with D tentatively TRBD1 (6 bases). Trimming stripped 6 bases from V and 2 bases from J, with 19 bases between. This CDR3 region has 17 residues. CDR3 bases: TGTGCCAGCAGCCTAAGGGGGATACTAGTAAACACCGGGGAGCTGTTTTTT. Translation gives CASSLRGILVNTGELFF.

This clonotype was detected ten times or more. This rearrangement joins TRBV19 to TRBJ1-5; D gene uncertain. V lost 3 bases to trimming and J lost 1 base, with 7 bases between them. Germline V lookup: CDR1 LNHDA, CDR2 SQIVND (reference sequence). The CDR3 totals 14 residues. CDR3 protein: CASSMSSSNQPQHF. The CDR3, as DNA: TGTGCCAGTAGTATGTCCAGCAGCAATCAGCCCCAGCATTTT. Supplemented by reference TRBV19 and TRBJ1-5, the full variable domain reads DGGITQSPKYLFRKEGQNVTLSCEQNLNHDAMYWYRQDPGQGLRLIYYSQIVNDFQKGDIAEGYSVSREKKESFPLTVTSAQKNPTAFYLCASSMSSSNQPQHFGDGTRLSIL.

This clonotype was recorded many times. The genes are TRBV20-1 and TRBJ2-7; D gene uncertain. From germline, CDR1 is DFQATT and CDR2 SNEGSKA (reference sequence). Trimming left V 0 bases short and J 3 bases short, with 3 bases between. The CDR3 loop spans 11 amino acids. This CDR3 is CSARDLYEQYF. The CDR3 DNA is TGCAGTGCTAGAGATCTCTACGAGCAGTACTTC.

Ten or more counts support this clonotype. The chain carries TRBV6-5 and TRBJ2-7; D uncertain. The CDR3 runs to 14 residues. Germline CDR1 MNHEY, CDR2 SVGAGI. V dropped 6 bases and J dropped 6 bases, with 18 bases sitting between them. The CDR3 is CASRPLYGSGEQYF. CDR3 nucleotides: TGTGCCAGCAGGCCGCTTTACGGGTCCGGCGAGCAGTACTTC.

The chain uses TRBV4-1 and TRBJ2-7; unclear D gene. Germline CDR1 and CDR2: MGHRA and YSYEKL. There are 15 residues in the CDR3. Trimming took off 1 base at V and 3 bases at J, with 13 bases between the two ends. The CDR3: CASSQVPGPNYEQYF. CDR3 nucleotides: TGCGCCAGCAGCCAAGTCCCCGGCCCCAACTACGAGCAGTACTTC.

This clonotype was picked up many times. CDR3 amino acids: CASSLHGSNQPQHF. In DNA form, the CDR3 reads TGTGCCAGCAGCCTCCATGGGAGCAATCAGCCCCAGCATTTT. The V call is TRBV7-9, the J call TRBJ1-5, with D unclear. CDR1 is SEHNR and CDR2 is FQNEAQ in the germline V gene (reference sequence). The CDR3 loop spans 14 amino acids. Trimming took off 5 bases at V and 1 base at J, with 9 bases between the two ends.

This clonotype occurred many times. The junction and the germline gene differ at one end; a read error may be behind it. J is TRBJ1-2 and V is TRBV7-9, with D hard to call. CDR3 size: 12 residues. From germline, CDR1 is SEHNR and CDR2 FQNEAQ (reference sequence). CDR3 bases: TGTGCCAGCGGCTTCCCTGCAGGAGGCTACACCTTC. Protein: CASGFPAGGYTF.

This clonotype was counted ten times or more. The chain is built from TRBV18 and TRBJ2-3; no reliable D call. Per the germline V gene, CDR1 is KGHSH and CDR2 is LQKENI. The CDR3 loop spans 14 amino acids. Trimming took off 0 bases at V and 3 bases at J, with 7 bases between the two ends. The CDR3 here is CASSPPTLTDTQYF. DNA of the CDR3: TGTGCCAGCTCACCACCGACTTTAACAGATACGCAGTATTTT.

This clonotype was found many times. The chain uses TRBV13 and TRBJ1-6; weak D call: TRBD1 (6 bases). This CDR3 contains 15 residues. Germline values: CDR1 PRHDT, CDR2 FYEKMQ (reference sequence). Trimming pared 4 bases from V and 11 bases from J, leaving 18 bases between. The chain's CDR3 is CASSSRDTVGTPLHF. In DNA, the CDR3 is TGTGCCAGCAGCTCACGGGACACGGTCGGGACACCCCTCCACTTT.